Described below is a single T cell receptor (beta chain) sequence and its context. Its matching antigen is unknown. The data stem from a study of T cells after yellow fever vaccination. Study-level findings and limits: Although most clonotypes did not, a small share appeared in both CD4 and CD8 compartments. The secondary response was weaker but peaked faster, day 5 versus 15.

For TCR, cDNA came from 5'RACE template switching, which added a universal primer site and UMIs. TCRdb reanalysed the 5' RACE reads using MiXCR and keeps one entry per CDR3 protein. In the table there are under 400,000 distinct CDR3 sequences, under 15% of which are singletons. This TCR was sampled from a man aged 18-30 years who received the YFV17D yellow fever vaccine. The sample in question was CD4+ T cells sorted from PBMCs, obtained 15 days after the yellow fever booster vaccination.

The CDR3 region is CASSSAGGHSGANVLTF. The CDR3 coding sequence is TGTGCCAGTAGTTCGGCGGGGGGCCACTCTGGGGCCAACGTCCTGACTTTC. V usage is TRBV19 and J usage is TRBJ2-6; 8 bases agree with TRBD2. There are 17 residues in the CDR3. After removal of 5 bases from V and 0 bases from J, the junction contained 6 bases not matched to a gene. From germline, CDR1 is LNHDA and CDR2 SQIVND (reference sequence).